These 24 T cell receptor beta chains share one sample of origin, sequenced in a study of blood T cell repertoires in COVID-19. Here immunoSEQ multiplex PCR was the method, and the copy in TCRdb shows in-frame clones only, minus some. The sample has about 170,000 clones; approximately 80% are singletons. Sequences were obtained from peripheral blood. Receptors originate from a woman in her seventies with COVID-19, enrolled during active disease.

The rearrangement uses TRBV2 and TRBJ2-5, with TRBD2 matching over 10 bases. This CDR3 is built from 15 residues. The trim removed 7 bases at V and 0 bases at J, leaving 5 bases unmatched. Germline V gives CDR1 SNHLY, CDR2 FYNNEI. The CDR3 reads CASTSTSGYQETQYF. CDR3 DNA sequence: TGTGCCAGCACGTCGACTAGCGGGTACCAAGAGACCCAGTACTTC.

In this sample, this clone turned up once. The rearrangement links TRBV12-3 or TRBV12-4 to TRBJ1-6; 7 bases align to TRBD1. This CDR3 is built from 13 residues. Unmatched junction bases numbered 8, after V lost 6 bases and J lost 12 bases. The CDR3 nucleotides are TGTGCCAGCAGATCACGTCAGGGGGGACCCCTCCACTTT. Protein: CASRSRQGGPLHF.

J is TRBJ1-2 and V is TRBV18; weak D call: TRBD1 (6 bases). The V gene lost 6 bases and the J gene lost 8 bases, with 19 bases spanning the gap. CDR1 and CDR2 from the germline V gene are KGHSH and LQKENI. The CDR3 length is 14 residues. DNA for the CDR3: TGTGCCAGCTCCCTACAGGGTGGAGGAGAAGGCTACACCTTC. It yields the protein CASSLQGGGEGYTF.

This chain connects TRBV28 to TRBJ1-2; no reliable D call. V was trimmed by 6 bases and J by 2 bases, leaving 10 bases between them. There are 13 residues in the CDR3. The germline CDR1 and CDR2 sequences are MDHEN and SYDVKM. Here the CDR3 DNA reads TGTGCCAGCAGCCCTACGGGAAACTATGGCTACACCTTC. It codes for CASSPTGNYGYTF.

This chain joins TRBV11-2 and TRBJ1-1; 8 bases align to TRBD1. The ends lost 5 bases at V and 5 bases at J; junction bases unmatched: 13. This CDR3 contains 16 residues. Germline-derived CDR1 and CDR2 are SGHAT and FQNNGV. The CDR3 coding sequence is TGTGCCAGCAGCCCACAGACAGGGGTGTCGGGGACTGAAGCTTTCTTT. Its translation: CASSPQTGVSGTEAFF.

The chain uses TRBV5-1 and TRBJ2-3, with 7 bases fitting TRBD1. This CDR3 is built from 13 residues. Trimming removed 4 bases from V and 6 bases from J; junction bases left unmatched: 5. CDR1 and CDR2 (germline): SGHRS, YFSETQ. CDR3 DNA sequence: TGCGCCAGCAGCAGAGGGGGCGAGGATACGCAGTATTTT. This sequence encodes CASSRGGEDTQYF.

This chain links TRBV14 with TRBJ2-3; no clear D gene. Trimming left V 5 bases short and J 4 bases short, with 19 bases between. There are 16 residues in the CDR3. Looked up from germline, CDR1 is SGHDN and CDR2 is FVKESK. CDR3 sequence: CASSSNRLILPDTQYF. CDR3 in DNA: TGTGCCAGCAGCTCGAATCGCCTAATACTCCCAGATACGCAGTATTTT.

The chain carries TRBV5-1 and TRBJ2-1; 9 nucleotides align to TRBD2. V lost 4 bases, J lost 7 bases, and 9 bases stayed unmatched. This CDR3 is 15 amino acids long. Per the germline V gene, CDR1 is SGHRS and CDR2 is YFSETQ. CDR3 DNA: TGCGCCAGCAGCATAAGCGGGGGGATAGTGAATGAGCAGTTCTTC. Translated: CASSISGGIVNEQFF.

V usage is TRBV14 and J usage is TRBJ1-2; maybe TRBD1 (5 bases). V lost 0 bases and J 8 bases, leaving 16 bases between the germline ends. The CDR3 extends over 15 amino acids. Germline V gives CDR1 SGHDN, CDR2 FVKESK. The CDR3 loop reads CASSQDLQSQGGYTF. In DNA form, the CDR3 reads TGTGCCAGCAGCCAAGACCTACAGAGTCAGGGCGGCTACACCTTC.

This clone showed up just a few times. The rearrangement uses TRBV19 and TRBJ1-2; TRBD1 aligns across 7 bases. V gave up 7 bases and J gave up 2 bases; unmatched junction bases: 13. CDR3 length: 16 residues. CDR1 LNHDA and CDR2 SQIVND come from the germline V gene (reference sequence). CDR3 DNA sequence: TGTGCCAGTACCGCCGAGAGAGGGGGCAGAAACTATGGCTACACCTTC. Its translation: CASTAERGGRNYGYTF.

With regard to this clone: The junction does not match germline at one end; this may be a read error. The chain employs TRBV7-2 and TRBJ2-5; D possibly corresponds to TRBD2 (6 bases). This CDR3 has 15 residues. The germline CDR1 and CDR2 sequences are SGHTA and FQGNSA. CDR3 DNA sequence: TGTGCCAGCAGCGTATCGACTAGTCCCCAAGGGACCCAGTACTTC. Amino acid sequence: CASSVSTSPQGTQYF.

This clone was observed once. This chain uses TRBV5-1 with TRBJ1-6, with D possibly TRBD1 on 5 matching bases. Germline V gene data show CDR1 as SGHRS and CDR2 as YFSETQ. The CDR3 has 16 residues. Trimming removed 0 bases from V and 7 bases from J, with 14 bases in between. In DNA, the CDR3 is TGCGCCAGCAGCTTGGGAATGGGGCGGGAGAATTCACCCCTCCACTTT. Translated, it gives CASSLGMGRENSPLHF.

V usage is TRBV6-6 and J usage is TRBJ1-2; possibly TRBD1 for D (6 bases). In germline, CDR1 is MNHNY, CDR2 SVGAGI (reference sequence). The CDR3 spans 14 residues. V lost 5 bases and J 6 bases, leaving 16 bases between the germline ends. CDR3 DNA sequence: TGTGCCAGCAGTCCCCCGCGGGGGGCGGATGGCTACACCTTC. This translates into CASSPPRGADGYTF.

The chain carries TRBV28 and TRBJ1-6; no definite D call. Germline CDR1 is MDHEN and CDR2 is SYDVKM. The V and J ends lost 1 base and 6 bases respectively, with 4 bases between them. The CDR3 spans 13 residues. The CDR3: CASSLSGNSPLHF. Here the CDR3 DNA reads TGTGCCAGCAGTTTATCGGGTAATTCACCCCTCCACTTT. The full variable domain, its missing parts supplied by reference TRBV28 and TRBJ1-6, is DVKVTQSSRYLVKRTGEKVFLECVQDMDHENMFWYRQDPGLGLRLIYFSYDVKMKEKGDIPEGYSVSREKKERFSLILESASTNQTSMYLCASSLSGNSPLHFGNGTRLTVT.

This chain connects TRBV11-3 to TRBJ2-3; 7 nucleotides match TRBD1. The CDR3 sequence is 15 residues long. Losses at the gene ends were 5 bases for V and 3 bases for J; bases not matched to a gene: 8. Germline CDR1 and CDR2: SGHNT and YENEEA. CDR3 coding DNA: TGTGCCAGCAGCCGCCAGGGACAGATAACAGATACGCAGTATTTT. It encodes CASSRQGQITDTQYF.

Ten or more counts support this clone. CDR3 DNA sequence: TGTGCCAGCAGTTTGGTAGTGAACACTGAAGCTTTCTTT. Amino acids: CASSLVVNTEAFF. The rearrangement joins TRBV12-3 or TRBV12-4 to TRBJ1-1; unclear D gene. With 3 bases removed from V and 0 bases from J, the gap between germline ends came to 5 bases. The CDR3 spans 13 residues.

V usage is TRBV4-2 and J usage is TRBJ1-1; possible D gene TRBD1, 5 bases. Trimming cost V 0 bases and J 3 bases, with 5 bases left between them. The length of the CDR3 is 13 residues. The V gene's germline CDR1 is LGHNA and CDR2 YNFKEQ. CDR3 amino acids: CASSQDRDTEAFF. CDR3 bases: TGTGCCAGCAGCCAAGACAGGGACACTGAAGCTTTCTTT.

The chain's CDR3 is CASGLSPDRRNEKLFF. CDR3 nucleotides: TGTGCTAGTGGTTTGTCCCCCGACAGGCGTAATGAAAAACTGTTTTTT. The genes are TRBV12-5 and TRBJ1-4; maybe TRBD1 (6 bases). Germline V gene data show CDR1 as LGHNT and CDR2 as FRNRAP. CDR3 length equals 16 residues. The V end lost 2 bases, the J end lost 4 bases, and 14 bases lay between the germline ends.

The chain is built from TRBV28 and TRBJ1-2, with 7 bases matching TRBD1. V lost 5 bases to trimming and J lost 4 bases; unmatched junction nucleotides: 16. The CDR3 runs to 17 residues. Germline CDR1 reads MDHEN; CDR2 reads SYDVKM. CDR3 amino acids: CASSTLTPRQGVYGYTF. CDR3 bases: TGTGCCAGCAGTACACTCACCCCCCGACAGGGCGTCTATGGCTACACCTTC.

The J gene is TRBJ1-1, the V gene TRBV14; no clear D gene. This CDR3 has 13 amino acids. V was shortened by 0 bases and J by 10 bases, with 12 bases between the two germline ends. Germline V gives CDR1 SGHDN, CDR2 FVKESK. CDR3 nucleotide sequence: TGTGCCAGCAGCCAAGATAGGTCCGGAGGAGCTTTCTTT. Residues: CASSQDRSGGAFF.

In DNA, the CDR3 is TGTGCCACACGGGGGACGCCAATGGGTCACTATGGCTACACCTTC. Translating gives CATRGTPMGHYGYTF. V and J are TRBV28 and TRBJ1-2; the D gene is possibly TRBD1 (5 bases). The V end was cut by 10 bases, the J end by 3 bases, with 21 bases between. Germline V gene lookup returns CDR1 MDHEN and CDR2 SYDVKM. This CDR3 comprises 15 residues.

Note on this clone: Other DNA sequences in the same sample also yield this CDR3. V usage is TRBV20-1 and J usage is TRBJ1-1; no clear D. The CDR3 covers 11 residues. The V gene's germline CDR1 is DFQATT and CDR2 SNEGSKA (reference sequence). Trimming left V 6 bases short and J 5 bases short, with 10 bases between. CDR3 DNA sequence: TGCAGTGCCGGGCGAGGGACTGAAGCTTTCTTT. It codes for CSAGRGTEAFF.

The chain carries TRBV9 and TRBJ1-2; weak D call: TRBD1 (6 bases). V lost 4 bases, J lost 6 bases, and 22 bases lay in between. Germline V lookup: CDR1 SGDLS, CDR2 YYNGEE. The CDR3 is 16 amino acids. CDR3 sequence: CASSSRTPAGVHGYTF. CDR3 bases: TGTGCCAGCAGCTCGAGGACTCCGGCAGGGGTACATGGCTACACCTTC.

V is TRBV5-6 and J is TRBJ1-1; tentatively, D is TRBD1 (6 bases). The CDR3 consists of 15 residues. Per the germline V gene, CDR1 is SGHDT and CDR2 is YYEEEE. V shed 0 bases and J shed 7 bases, with 16 bases lying between them. The CDR3 nucleotides are TGTGCCAGCAGCTTGGCTTACAGGGTCGAGGGTGAAGCTTTCTTT. Its protein product is CASSLAYRVEGEAFF. The full variable domain, completed using reference TRBV5-6 and TRBJ1-1, is DAGVTQSPTHLIKTRGQQVTLRCSPKSGHDTVSWYQQALGQGPQFIFQYYEEEERQRGNFPDRFSGHQFPNYSSELNVNALLLGDSALYLCASSLAYRVEGEAFFGQGTRLTVV.